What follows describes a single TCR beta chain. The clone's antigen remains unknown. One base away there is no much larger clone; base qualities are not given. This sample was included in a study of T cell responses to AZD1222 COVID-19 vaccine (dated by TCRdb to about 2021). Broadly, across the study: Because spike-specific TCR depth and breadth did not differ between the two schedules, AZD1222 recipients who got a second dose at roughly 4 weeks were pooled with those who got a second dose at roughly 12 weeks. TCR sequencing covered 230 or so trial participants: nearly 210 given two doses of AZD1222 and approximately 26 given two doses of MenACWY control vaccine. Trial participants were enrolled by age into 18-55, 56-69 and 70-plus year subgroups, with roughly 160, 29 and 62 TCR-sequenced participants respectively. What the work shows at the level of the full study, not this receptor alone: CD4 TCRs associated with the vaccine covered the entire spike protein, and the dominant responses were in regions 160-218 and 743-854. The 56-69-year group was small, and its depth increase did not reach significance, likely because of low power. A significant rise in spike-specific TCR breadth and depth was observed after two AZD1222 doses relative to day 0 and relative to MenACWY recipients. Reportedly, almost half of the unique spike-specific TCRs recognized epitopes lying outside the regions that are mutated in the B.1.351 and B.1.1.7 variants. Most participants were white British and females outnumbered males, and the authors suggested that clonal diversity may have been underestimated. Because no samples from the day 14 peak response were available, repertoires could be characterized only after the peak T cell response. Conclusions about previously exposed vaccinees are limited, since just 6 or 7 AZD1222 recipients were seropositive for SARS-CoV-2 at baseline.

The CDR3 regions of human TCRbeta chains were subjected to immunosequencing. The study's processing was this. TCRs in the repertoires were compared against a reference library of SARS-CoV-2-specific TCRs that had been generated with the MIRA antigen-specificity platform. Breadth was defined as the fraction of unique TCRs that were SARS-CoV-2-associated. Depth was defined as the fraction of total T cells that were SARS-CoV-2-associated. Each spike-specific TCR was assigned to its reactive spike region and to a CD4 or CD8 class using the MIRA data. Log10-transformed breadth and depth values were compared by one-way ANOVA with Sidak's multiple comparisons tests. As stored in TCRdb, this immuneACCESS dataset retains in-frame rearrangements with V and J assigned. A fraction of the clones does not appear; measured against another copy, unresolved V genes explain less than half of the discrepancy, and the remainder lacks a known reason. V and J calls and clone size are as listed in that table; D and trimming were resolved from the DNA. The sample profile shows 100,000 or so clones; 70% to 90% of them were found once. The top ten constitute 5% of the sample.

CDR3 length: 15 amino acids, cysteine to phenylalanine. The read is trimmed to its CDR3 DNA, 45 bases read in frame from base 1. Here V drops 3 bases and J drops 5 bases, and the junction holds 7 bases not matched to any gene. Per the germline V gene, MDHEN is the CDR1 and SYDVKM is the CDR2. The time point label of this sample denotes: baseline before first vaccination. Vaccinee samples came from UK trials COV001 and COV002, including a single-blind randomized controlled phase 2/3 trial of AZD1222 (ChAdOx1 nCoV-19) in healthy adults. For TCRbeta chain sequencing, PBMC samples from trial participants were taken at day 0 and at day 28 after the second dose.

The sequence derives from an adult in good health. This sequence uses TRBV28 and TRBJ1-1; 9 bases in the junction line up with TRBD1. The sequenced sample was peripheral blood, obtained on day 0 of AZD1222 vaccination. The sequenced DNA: TGTGCCAGCAGTTTCCACAGGGGGCGGGTGACTGAAGCTTTCTTT. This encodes CASSFHRGRVTEAFF.